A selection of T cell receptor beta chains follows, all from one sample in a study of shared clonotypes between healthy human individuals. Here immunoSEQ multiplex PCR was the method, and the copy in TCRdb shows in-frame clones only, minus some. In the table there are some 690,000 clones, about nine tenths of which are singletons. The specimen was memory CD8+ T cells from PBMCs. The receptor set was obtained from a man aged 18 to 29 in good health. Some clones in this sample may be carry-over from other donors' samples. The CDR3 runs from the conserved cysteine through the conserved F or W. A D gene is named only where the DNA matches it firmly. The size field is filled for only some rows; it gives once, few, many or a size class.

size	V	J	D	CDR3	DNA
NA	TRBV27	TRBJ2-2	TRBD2	CASSVSLAGANTGELFF	TGTGCCAGCAGCGTATCGCTAGCGGGGGCGAACACCGGGGAGCTGTTTTTT
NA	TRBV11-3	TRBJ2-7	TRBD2	CASSLVRLAGGPRYEQYF	TGTGCCAGCAGCTTAGTTCGGCTAGCGGGAGGGCCTAGGTACGAGCAGTACTTC
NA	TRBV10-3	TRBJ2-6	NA	CAISLGRDLGANVLTF	TGTGCCATCAGTTTAGGCAGGGATCTCGGGGCCAACGTCCTGACTTTC
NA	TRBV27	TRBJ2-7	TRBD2	CASSYGLAGYEQYF	TGTGCCAGCAGCTACGGACTAGCGGGATACGAGCAGTACTTC
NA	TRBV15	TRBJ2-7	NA	CATSSGRVGEQYF	TGTGCCACCAGCAGTGGCCGCGTTGGAGAGCAGTACTTC
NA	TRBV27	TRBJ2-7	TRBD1	CASSSTTRTGGTYEQYF	TGTGCCAGCAGCTCTACAACCAGGACAGGGGGAACCTACGAGCAGTACTTC
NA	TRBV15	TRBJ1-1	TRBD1	CATSRPLDRGLNEAFF	TGTGCCACCAGCAGACCATTGGACAGGGGGCTAAATGAAGCTTTCTTT
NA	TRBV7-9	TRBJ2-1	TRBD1	CASSSPGQGPWGEQFF	TGTGCCAGCAGCTCACCGGGACAGGGGCCGTGGGGGGAGCAGTTCTTC
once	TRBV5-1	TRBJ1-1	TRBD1	CASSIDRGTEAFF	TGCGCCAGCAGCATCGACAGGGGCACTGAAGCTTTCTTT
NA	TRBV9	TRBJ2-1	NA	CASSSDYEQFF	TGTGCCAGCAGCTCGGACTACGAGCAGTTCTTC
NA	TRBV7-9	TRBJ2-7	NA	CASCRQGGEQYF	TGTGCCAGTTGCCGCCAGGGAGGCGAGCAGTACTTC
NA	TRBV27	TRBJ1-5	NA	CASSLSRSGGNQPQHF	TGTGCCAGCAGTTTATCCAGGAGCGGAGGCAATCAGCCCCAGCATTTT
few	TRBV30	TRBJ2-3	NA	CAWSWGVTDTQYF	TGTGCCTGGAGTTGGGGGGTCACAGATACGCAGTATTTT
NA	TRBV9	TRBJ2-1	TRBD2	CASSVGQGGEVANEQFF	TGTGCCAGCAGCGTAGGGCAGGGAGGGGAAGTTGCCAATGAGCAGTTCTTC
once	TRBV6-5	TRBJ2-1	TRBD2	CASSRGLAGYNEQFF	TGTGCCAGCAGCCGGGGGCTAGCGGGATACAATGAGCAGTTCTTC
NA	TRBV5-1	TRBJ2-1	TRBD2	CASSYRGDEQFF	TGCGCCAGCAGCTATCGGGGGGATGAGCAGTTCTTC
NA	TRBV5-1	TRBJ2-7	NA	CASRGQIDYEQYF	TGCGCCAGCAGGGGTCAGATAGACTACGAGCAGTACTTC
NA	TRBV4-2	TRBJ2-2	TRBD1	CASSQDDGTGLTGELFF	TGTGCCAGCAGCCAAGATGACGGGACAGGGCTCACCGGGGAGCTGTTTTTT
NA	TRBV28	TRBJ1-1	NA	CASSWDTMNTEAFF	TGTGCCAGCAGCTGGGACACTATGAACACTGAAGCTTTCTTT
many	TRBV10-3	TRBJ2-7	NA	CAISEFRVRGSYEQYF	TGTGCCATCAGTGAGTTTAGGGTGAGAGGTTCCTACGAGCAGTACTTC
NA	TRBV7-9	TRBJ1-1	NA	CASSLGESEAFF	TGTGCCAGCAGCTTAGGGGAGAGCGAAGCTTTCTTT
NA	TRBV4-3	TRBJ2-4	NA	CASSQDGPFVGKNIQYF	TGCGCCAGCAGCCAAGACGGGCCCTTCGTGGGCAAAAACATTCAGTACTTC
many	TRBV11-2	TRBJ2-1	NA	CASSRGASDYNEQFF	TGTGCCAGCAGCCGTGGGGCTAGCGACTACAATGAGCAGTTCTTC
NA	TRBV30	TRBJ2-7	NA	CAWGGWGYEQYF	TGTGCCTGGGGGGGATGGGGATACGAGCAGTACTTC
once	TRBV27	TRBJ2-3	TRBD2	CASSILAIATDTQYF	TGTGCCAGCAGCATACTAGCGATAGCGACAGATACGCAGTATTTT
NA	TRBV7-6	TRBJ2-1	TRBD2	CASSSGLAGSNEQFF	TGTGCCAGCAGCTCTGGACTAGCGGGGTCGAATGAGCAGTTCTTC
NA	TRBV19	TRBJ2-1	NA	CASSRGLLSYNEQFF	TGTGCCAGTAGCAGGGGCCTGCTCTCCTACAATGAGCAGTTCTTC
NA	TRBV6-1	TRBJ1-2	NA	CASWATGRLSYGYTF	TGTGCCAGCTGGGCTACAGGGCGCCTTTCCTATGGCTACACCTTC
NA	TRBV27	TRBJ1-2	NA	CASFPWGGALDYGYTF	TGTGCCAGTTTTCCGTGGGGGGGCGCCTTAGACTATGGCTACACCTTC
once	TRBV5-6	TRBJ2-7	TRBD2	CASSFIAGEYEQYF	TGTGCCAGCAGCTTTATAGCGGGGGAGTACGAGCAGTACTTC
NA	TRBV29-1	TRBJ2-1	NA	CSGRKLNYNEQFF	TGCAGCGGACGAAAGCTTAACTACAATGAGCAGTTCTTC
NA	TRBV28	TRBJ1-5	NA	CASSPGSRDHQPQHF	TGTGCCAGCAGCCCTGGTTCCAGAGACCATCAGCCCCAGCATTTT
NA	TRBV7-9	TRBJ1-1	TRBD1	CASSGQTGQMNTEAFF	TGTGCCAGCAGCGGACAAACGGGACAGATGAACACTGAAGCTTTCTTT
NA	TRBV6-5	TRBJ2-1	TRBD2	CASSYMGLAGVKIF	TGTGCCAGCAGTTACATGGGACTAGCGGGAGTCAAAATCTTC
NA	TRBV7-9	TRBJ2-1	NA	CASSLVKWTNNEQFF	TGTGCCAGCAGCTTAGTGAAGTGGACCAACAATGAGCAGTTCTTC
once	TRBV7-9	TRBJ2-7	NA	CASSLPQGNEQYF	TGTGCCAGCAGCTTGCCACAGGGTAACGAGCAGTACTTC